The clone carrying this TCR beta chain was picked up many times. This entry comes from a study of T-cell reconstitution after alpha-beta-depleted transplantation in children. As it was prepared, the TCRbeta library received unique molecular identifiers. TCRdb reprocessed the PCR reads via MiXCR and lists one record per CDR3 protein. Among hundreds of thousands of distinct CDR3 sequences listed, approximately 12% were seen once. The CDR3 is made up of 13 amino acids. Looked up from germline, CDR1 is MNHEY and CDR2 is SVGAGI. The V gene lost 2 bases and the J gene lost 11 bases, with 15 bases spanning the gap.

The receptor was derived from a human donor who donated a stem cell graft to a child with acute lymphoblastic leukemia. The specimen was PBMCs from the stem cell graft donor, collected from the stem cell graft. The chain joins TRBV6-5 to TRBJ1-1, with D possibly matching TRBD1 (5 bases). CDR3 residues: CASSYRGTASAFF. The CDR3, as DNA: TGTGCCAGCAGTTACAGGGGAACGGCAAGCGCTTTCTTT.